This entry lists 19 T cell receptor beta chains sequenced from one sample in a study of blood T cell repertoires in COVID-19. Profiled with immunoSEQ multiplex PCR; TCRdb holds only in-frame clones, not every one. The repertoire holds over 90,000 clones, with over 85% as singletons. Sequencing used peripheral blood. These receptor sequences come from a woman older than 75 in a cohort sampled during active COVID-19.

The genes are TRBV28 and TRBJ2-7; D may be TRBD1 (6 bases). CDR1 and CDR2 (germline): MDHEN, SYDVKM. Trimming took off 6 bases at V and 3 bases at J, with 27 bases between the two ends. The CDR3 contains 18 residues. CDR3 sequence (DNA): TGTGCCAGCAGATATCCGACTCACACTCACGAACAGGGCTACGAGCAGTACTTC. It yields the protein CASRYPTHTHEQGYEQYF.

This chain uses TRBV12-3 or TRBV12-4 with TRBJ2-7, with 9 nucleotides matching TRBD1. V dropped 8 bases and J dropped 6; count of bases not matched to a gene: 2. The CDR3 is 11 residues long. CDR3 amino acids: CASGTGLEQYF. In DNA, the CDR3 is TGTGCCAGCGGGACAGGGCTCGAGCAGTACTTC.

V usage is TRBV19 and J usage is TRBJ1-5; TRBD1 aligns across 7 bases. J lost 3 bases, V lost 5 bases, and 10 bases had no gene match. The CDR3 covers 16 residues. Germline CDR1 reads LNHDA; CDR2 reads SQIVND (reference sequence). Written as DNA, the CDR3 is TGTGCCAGTAGTCTCGGACAGGTCGCTTCCAATCAGCCCCAGCATTTT. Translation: CASSLGQVASNQPQHF. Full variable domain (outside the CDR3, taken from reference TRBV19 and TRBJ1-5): DGGITQSPKYLFRKEGQNVTLSCEQNLNHDAMYWYRQDPGQGLRLIYYSQIVNDFQKGDIAEGYSVSREKKESFPLTVTSAQKNPTAFYLCASSLGQVASNQPQHFGDGTRLSIL.

CDR3 in DNA: TGTGCCAGCAGCTTGGTTCAGGGGGAAGAGACCCAGTACTTC. Translated, it gives CASSLVQGEETQYF. The chain links TRBV5-4 to TRBJ2-5, with TRBD1 matching over 7 bases. J lost 3 bases, V lost 0 bases, and 2 bases had no gene match. This CDR3 comprises 14 residues. CDR1 is SGHNT, CDR2 YYREEE, per germline (reference sequence).

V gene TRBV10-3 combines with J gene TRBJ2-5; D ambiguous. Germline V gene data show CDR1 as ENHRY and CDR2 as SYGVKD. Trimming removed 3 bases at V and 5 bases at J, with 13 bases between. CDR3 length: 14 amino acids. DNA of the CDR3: TGTGCCATCAGTGACGAGGCCACGGTGGAGACCCAGTACTTC. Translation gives CAISDEATVETQYF.

The CDR3, as DNA: TGTGCCAGCAGCCCTAGCGGGGGGGCCGGAGATACGCAGTATTTT. Translated: CASSPSGGAGDTQYF. The chain carries TRBV3-1 (or the pseudogene TRBV3-2) and TRBJ2-3; 12 bases match TRBD2. The CDR3 spans 15 residues. V was clipped by 4 bases and J by 5 bases; unmatched bases: 4. Germline CDR1 LGHDT, CDR2 YNNKEL (reference sequence).

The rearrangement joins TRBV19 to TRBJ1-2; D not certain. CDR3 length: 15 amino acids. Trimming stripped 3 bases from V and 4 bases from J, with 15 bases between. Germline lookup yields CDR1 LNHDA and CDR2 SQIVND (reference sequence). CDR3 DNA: TGTGCCAGTAGTATGGTGAGGGATCGAGGCTATGGCTACACCTTC. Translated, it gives CASSMVRDRGYGYTF.

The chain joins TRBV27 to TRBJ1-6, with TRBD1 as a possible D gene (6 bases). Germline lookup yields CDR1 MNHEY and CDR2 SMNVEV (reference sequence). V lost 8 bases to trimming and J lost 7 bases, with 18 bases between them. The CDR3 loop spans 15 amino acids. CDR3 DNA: TGTGCCAGCTCCCAAGAGGGGGTGGGAAATTCACCCCTCCACTTT. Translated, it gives CASSQEGVGNSPLHF.

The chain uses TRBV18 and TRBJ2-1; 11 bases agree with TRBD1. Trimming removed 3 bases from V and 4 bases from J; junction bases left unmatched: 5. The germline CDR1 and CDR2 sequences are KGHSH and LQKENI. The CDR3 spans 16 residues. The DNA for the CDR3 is TGTGCCAGCTCACCTACCGGGACAGGGGGGTACAATGAGCAGTTCTTC. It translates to CASSPTGTGGYNEQFF.

CDR3 nucleotides: TGCGCCAGCAGCTTGGCCCCGGGGGGCGGTGAGGAATCCCAGCATTTT. Its protein product is CASSLAPGGGEESQHF. The gene calls are TRBV5-1 and TRBJ1-5; weak D call: TRBD1 (6 bases). V lost 0 bases and J lost 11, with 21 bases in between. The CDR3 is made up of 16 amino acids. CDR1 SGHRS and CDR2 YFSETQ come from the germline V gene. Full variable domain (rest looked up from reference TRBV5-1 and TRBJ1-5): KAGVTQTPRYLIKTRGQQVTLSCSPISGHRSVSWYQQTPGQGLQFLFEYFSETQRNKGNFPGRFSGRQFSNSRSEMNVSTLELGDSALYLCASSLAPGGGEESQHFGDGTRLSIL.

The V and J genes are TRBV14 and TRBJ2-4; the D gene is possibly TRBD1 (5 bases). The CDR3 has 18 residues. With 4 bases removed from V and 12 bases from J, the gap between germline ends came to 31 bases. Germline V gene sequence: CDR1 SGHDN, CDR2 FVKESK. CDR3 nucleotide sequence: TGTGCCAGCAGCCCCTTCTCGGTGACAGTCCATAGGGCTTTCCGTCAGTACTTC. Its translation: CASSPFSVTVHRAFRQYF.

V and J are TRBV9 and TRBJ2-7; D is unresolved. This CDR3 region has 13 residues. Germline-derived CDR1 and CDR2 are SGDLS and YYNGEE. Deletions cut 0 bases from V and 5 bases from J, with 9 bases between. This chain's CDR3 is CASSVDTPHEQYF. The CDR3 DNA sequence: TGTGCCAGCAGCGTAGACACCCCACACGAGCAGTACTTC.

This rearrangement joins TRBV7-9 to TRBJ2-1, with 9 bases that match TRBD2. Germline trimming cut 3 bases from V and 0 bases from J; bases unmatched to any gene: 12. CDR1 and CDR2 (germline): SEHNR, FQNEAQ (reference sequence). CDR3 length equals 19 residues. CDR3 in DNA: TGTGCCAGCAGCTTCTCGCCTAGCGGGACCCTGAGCTCCTACAATGAGCAGTTCTTC. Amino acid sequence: CASSFSPSGTLSSYNEQFF.

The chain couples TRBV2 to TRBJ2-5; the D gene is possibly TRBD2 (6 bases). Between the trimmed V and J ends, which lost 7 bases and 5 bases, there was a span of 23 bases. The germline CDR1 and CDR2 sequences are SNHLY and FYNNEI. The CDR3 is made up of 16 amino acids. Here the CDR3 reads CASNKGALGTGETQYF. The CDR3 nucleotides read TGTGCCAGCAACAAAGGGGCGTTAGGGACTGGGGAGACCCAGTACTTC.

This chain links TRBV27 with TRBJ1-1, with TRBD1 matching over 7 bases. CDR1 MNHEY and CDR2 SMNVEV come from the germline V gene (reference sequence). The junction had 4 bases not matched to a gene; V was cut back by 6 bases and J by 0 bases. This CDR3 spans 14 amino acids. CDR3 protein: CASRDRPLNTEAFF. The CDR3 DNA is TGTGCCAGCAGGGACAGGCCTTTGAACACTGAAGCTTTCTTT.

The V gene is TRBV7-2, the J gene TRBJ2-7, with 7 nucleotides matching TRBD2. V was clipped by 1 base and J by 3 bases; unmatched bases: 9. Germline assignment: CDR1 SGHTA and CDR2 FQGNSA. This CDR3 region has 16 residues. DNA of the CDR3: TGTGCCAGCAGCTTAGTGATAGCGGGCCGTATCTACGAGCAGTACTTC. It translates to CASSLVIAGRIYEQYF.

The CDR3 sequence is CASSGDRDNYGYTF. The CDR3 region has the DNA TGTGCCAGCAGCGGGGACAGGGACAACTATGGCTACACCTTC. The J gene is TRBJ1-2, the V gene TRBV5-6; TRBD1 agrees at 9 bases. The CDR3 is 14 amino acids. Germline CDR1 SGHDT, CDR2 YYEEEE. Germline trimming cut 4 bases from V and 2 bases from J; bases unmatched to any gene: 3.

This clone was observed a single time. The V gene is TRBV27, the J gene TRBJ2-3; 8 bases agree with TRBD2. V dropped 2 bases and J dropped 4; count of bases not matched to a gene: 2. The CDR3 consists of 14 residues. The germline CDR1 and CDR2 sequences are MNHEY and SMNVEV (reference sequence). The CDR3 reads CASSLRGRPDTQYF. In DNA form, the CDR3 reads TGTGCCAGCAGTTTACGCGGGAGGCCAGATACGCAGTATTTT.

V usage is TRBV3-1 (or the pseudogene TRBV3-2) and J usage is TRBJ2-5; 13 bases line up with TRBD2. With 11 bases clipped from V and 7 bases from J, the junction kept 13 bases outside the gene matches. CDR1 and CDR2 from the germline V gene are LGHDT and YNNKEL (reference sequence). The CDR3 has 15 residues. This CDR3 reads CASKERTSGSVTQYF. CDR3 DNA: TGTGCCTCGAAAGAGAGGACTAGCGGGAGTGTGACCCAGTACTTC.